This T cell receptor beta chain was observed in a study of a mutant IDH1 vaccine in newly diagnosed glioma. The CDR3 is 16 amino acids. The V gene end was trimmed by 3 bases and the J gene end by 2 bases; junction bases not matched to a gene: 2. The germline gives CDR1 SGHRS, CDR2 YFSETQ. Sequencing was performed with immunoSEQ multiplex PCR; in TCRdb, only in-frame clones are kept and a portion is missing. Among about 98,000 clones listed, about 90% were seen once. Described time point: baseline, week 1 (first vaccination visit). Treatment meaning: pre-vaccination baseline after standard-of-care therapy. New WHO grade 3 or 4 astrocytomas that were IDH1-mutant and ATRX-lost had been found in donors.

This sequence joins TRBV5-1 and TRBJ2-1; TRBD2 aligns across 13 bases. The source material was PBMCs, sampled from a glioma patient treated with radiotherapy, temozolomide or both. The sequence derives from a woman aged 45-65 years with glioma. CDR3 in amino acids: CASSSGLAGPYNEQFF. The CDR3 nucleotides are TGCGCCAGCAGCTCGGGACTAGCGGGACCCTACAATGAGCAGTTCTTC.